Listed here is a single T cell receptor beta chain. The data derive from a study of blood T cells in healthy people across ages. Primed by a sample-barcoded 5' primer and a J-beta primer mix, a second PCR proceeded for 7 to 11 cycles. A single record per CDR3 protein comes from TCRdb applying MiXCR to the 5' RACE reads. Among nearly 800,000 distinct CDR3 sequences listed, roughly 56% were seen once. The CDR3 has 15 amino acids. Trimming took 0 bases from V and 3 from J; bases not matched to a gene: 6. CDR1 and CDR2 from the germline V gene are SQVTM and ANQGSEA. The chain is built from TRBV29-1 and TRBJ2-3; 7 nucleotides agree with TRBD2. Sequences were obtained from blood. The TCR originated in a middle-aged man in good health. DNA for the CDR3: TGCAGCGTTGAAGAAGGCGGGAGTTGGACAGATACGCAGTATTTT. As protein: CSVEEGGSWTDTQYF.